Listed below are T cell receptor beta chains from one sample, sequenced in a study of cytomegalovirus exposure and HLA in healthy donors. Measured with immunoSEQ multiplex PCR; TCRdb has only the in-frame clones, and not every one. The specimen's table records 190,000 or so clones. Sequencing was done on a sample of PBMCs. All receptors derive from a boy aged 5-17 years in good health and CMV-seronegative. CDR3s include the opening cysteine and the closing phenylalanine or tryptophan. Each record gives: V gene, CDR3 length, CDR3 protein.

TRBV11-2 | 16 | CASSLGGTGLFYEQYF
TRBV6-5 | 14 | CASSVSHQNTEAFF
TRBV5-1 | 17 | CASSTTGSIIYTGGLFF
TRBV14 | 14 | CASSHLAGSDTQYF
TRBV4-1 | 16 | CASSQIPDSQYQPQHF
TRBV30 | 15 | CAWSPAGQFNQPQHF
TRBV30 | 12 | CAWSVTNYGYTF
TRBV7-2 | 18 | CASSFPWASGGGSYEQYF
TRBV30 | 15 | CAWSAGRGGDEKLFF
TRBV19 | 16 | CASTPLDRGLNYGYTF
TRBV15 | 14 | CATSPWGGDQPQHF
TRBV20-1 | 11 | CRAGDNTEAFF
TRBV7-3 | 14 | CASSLQRGADTQYF
TRBV4-3 | 14 | CASSQADRGYEQYF
TRBV7-2 | 14 | CASSPRTVGNEQFF
TRBV7-9 | 16 | CASSSWAGSSNEKLFF
TRBV6-1 | 13 | CASGPRLNTEAFF
TRBV19 | 12 | CASSIGVDTQYF
TRBV27 | 15 | CASSPTTGSLYEQYF
TRBV14 | 13 | CASSQDWSGGYTF
TRBV7-2 | 18 | CASSSPGSGGDTYNEQFF
TRBV7-2 | 14 | CASSPRQGNYGYTF
TRBV5-1 | 15 | CASSYSVSGANVLTF
TRBV27 | 17 | CATTGTSGGPSYNEQFF
TRBV28 | 16 | CASSPTGTSMFYEQYF
TRBV2 | 16 | CASRTDRDRGNTEAFF
TRBV28 | 17 | CASRPFAPGQGLYGYTF
TRBV4-1 | 15 | CASSPQGQVTSEQYF
TRBV6-5 | 16 | CASSYSWGVYSYEQYF
TRBV30 | 12 | CAWRPQQPEQFF
TRBV7-9 | 14 | CASTTVGGNTEAFF
TRBV19 | 15 | CASSRPSGGNNEQFF
TRBV7-3 | 14 | CASSLTGGDSPLHF
TRBV18 | 16 | CASSRFQGQENSPLHF
TRBV7-6 | 15 | CASSSTGRGGSPLHF
TRBV6-4 | 12 | CASSVLENEQYF
TRBV5-5 | 13 | CASSLSGSGELFF
TRBV5-1 | 17 | CASSWGLVGGKGETQYF
TRBV30 | 14 | CAFQEEDINQPQHF
TRBV18 | 14 | CASSLQGVPYEQYF
TRBV2 | 14 | CASSAIKTSGEPFF
TRBV27 | 13 | CASSLVGETPLHF
TRBV4-3 | 16 | CASSQVEVQGNYEQFF
TRBV11-2 | 16 | CASSLDSREVGEKLFF
TRBV7-2 | 15 | CASSEQGARNSPLHF
TRBV27 | 16 | CASTRLAGGLGDTQYF
TRBV28 | 12 | CASSPLGTQAFF
TRBV25-1 | 12 | CASSPGNYGYTF
TRBV7-2 | 18 | CASSLALIAGGHTDTQYF
TRBV2 | 13 | CASRFSEGNVLTF
TRBV30 | 15 | CASHTSDFQGETQYF
TRBV5-5 | 14 | CASSLQGTGNTIYF
TRBV4-2 | 18 | CASSQETGVPSGANVLTF